Presented here are 25 T cell receptor beta chains from one specimen sequenced in a study of blood T cell repertoires in COVID-19. Only in-frame clones appear in the TCRdb table, and some are missing; sequencing was by immunoSEQ multiplex PCR. Of almost 200,000 clones detected, about 85% appear once; the ten largest clones hold about 0.91%. The sequenced sample was peripheral blood. These receptor sequences come from a man in his 60s with COVID-19, enrolled during active disease.

The chain combines TRBV5-6 with TRBJ1-2; 8 bases fit TRBD1. The CDR3 extends over 14 amino acids. The V gene end was trimmed by 4 bases and the J gene end by 8 bases; junction bases not matched to a gene: 10. CDR1 and CDR2 from the germline V gene are SGHDT and YYEEEE. CDR3 sequence: CASSHPDRAGGYTF. The CDR3 bases are TGTGCCAGCAGCCACCCGGACAGGGCGGGGGGCTACACCTTC. The whole variable domain, remainder taken from reference TRBV5-6 and TRBJ1-2, is DAGVTQSPTHLIKTRGQQVTLRCSPKSGHDTVSWYQQALGQGPQFIFQYYEEEERQRGNFPDRFSGHQFPNYSSELNVNALLLGDSALYLCASSHPDRAGGYTFGSGTRLTVV.

The gene calls are TRBV25-1 and TRBJ1-1; the D gene is possibly TRBD1 (5 bases). This CDR3 is 16 amino acids long. Trimming stripped 1 base from V and 6 bases from J, with 18 bases between. The V gene's germline CDR1 is MGHDK and CDR2 SYGVNS. The CDR3 reads CASSESNRGSGAEAFF. The CDR3, as DNA: TGTGCCAGCAGTGAATCAAATAGGGGTTCGGGCGCTGAAGCTTTCTTT.

The chain recombines TRBV4-1 with TRBJ1-1; 9 nucleotides agree with TRBD1. The germline CDR1 and CDR2 sequences are MGHRA and YSYEKL. Trimming at V came to 3 bases and at J to 1 base, leaving 6 bases not matched to a gene. The CDR3 totals 16 residues. The CDR3 sequence: CASSQPPGQGNTEAFF. In DNA, the CDR3 is TGCGCCAGCAGCCAGCCCCCGGGACAGGGGAACACTGAAGCTTTCTTT.

This clone was seen only once. This rearrangement joins TRBV3-1 (or the pseudogene TRBV3-2) to TRBJ2-2, with 9 bases aligning to TRBD2. The V and J ends lost 6 bases and 3 bases, in that order; junction bases with no gene match: 17. Germline CDR1 LGHDT, CDR2 YNNKEL (reference sequence). This CDR3 has 19 residues. CDR3 protein: CASRPTGTSRSVYTGELFF. In DNA, the CDR3 is TGTGCCAGCAGGCCGACGGGGACTAGCCGGAGCGTTTACACCGGGGAGCTGTTTTTT.

The rearrangement links TRBV9 to TRBJ1-2; tentatively, D is TRBD1 (6 bases). The germline V and J ends were trimmed by 4 bases and 4 bases, with 14 bases remaining between them. Germline lookup yields CDR1 SGDLS and CDR2 YYNGEE. There are 14 residues in the CDR3. The CDR3 sequence: CASSPRQAGYGYTF. The CDR3 DNA reads TGTGCCAGCAGCCCCCGACAGGCAGGCTATGGCTACACCTTC.

V gene TRBV6-5 combines with J gene TRBJ1-2; TRBD1 matches 8 bases. Trimming at V came to 5 bases and at J to 5 bases, leaving 4 bases not matched to a gene. The CDR3 contains 13 residues. Germline CDR1 reads MNHEY; CDR2 reads SVGAGI. CDR3 bases: TGTGCCAGCAGTCCGGGACAGGAATATGGCTACACCTTC. Translating gives CASSPGQEYGYTF.

The sample holds one count of this clone. V gene TRBV28 combines with J gene TRBJ1-2; D is unclear. CDR1 MDHEN and CDR2 SYDVKM come from the germline V gene. V lost 3 bases to trimming and J lost 8 bases, with 4 bases between them. CDR3 length: 10 amino acids. The CDR3 DNA is TGTGCCAGCAGTTTCAGAGGCTACACCTTC. It encodes CASSFRGYTF.

V gene TRBV19 combines with J gene TRBJ2-7; 8 bases are a match to TRBD2. This CDR3 region has 14 residues. Germline assignment: CDR1 LNHDA and CDR2 SQIVND (reference sequence). Trimming removed 4 bases from V and 8 bases from J; junction bases left unmatched: 10. For the CDR3, the DNA is TGTGCCAGTAGTAAAACTAGCGGACCGGATCAGCAGTACTTC. The encoded protein is CASSKTSGPDQQYF.

The chain recombines TRBV11-2 with TRBJ1-3, with 8 bases aligning to TRBD1. Looked up from germline, CDR1 is SGHAT and CDR2 is FQNNGV. The CDR3 spans 14 residues. V shed 5 bases, J shed 4 bases, and the junction held 4 bases outside the gene matches. The CDR3: CASSAGQVGNTIYF. The CDR3 DNA follows: TGTGCCAGCAGCGCGGGACAGGTCGGAAACACCATATATTTT. Drawing the rest from reference TRBV11-2 and TRBJ1-3, the complete variable domain is EAGVAQSPRYKIIEKRQSVAFWCNPISGHATLYWYQQILGQGPKLLIQFQNNGVVDDSQLPKDRFSAERLKGVDSTLKIQPAKLEDSAVYLCASSAGQVGNTIYFGEGSWLTVV.

This clone was counted a single time. The V and J genes are TRBV5-1 and TRBJ1-4; 7 bases are a match to TRBD1. Germline loops: CDR1 SGHRS, CDR2 YFSETQ. Trimming removed 4 bases from V and 5 bases from J; junction bases left unmatched: 14. CDR3 length equals 17 residues. CDR3 sequence (DNA): TGCGCCAGCAGCCGCACGACAGGGCCTGTGAGGAATGAAAAACTGTTTTTT. Encoded protein: CASSRTTGPVRNEKLFF.

This chain links TRBV5-4 with TRBJ2-7, with 7 positions matching TRBD1. The CDR3 has 14 amino acids. V was pared by 0 bases and J by 3 bases, with 3 bases of the junction left unmatched. Germline values: CDR1 SGHNT, CDR2 YYREEE (reference sequence). The CDR3 nucleotides are TGTGCCAGCAGCTTGGAAACAGGGGTCTACGAGCAGTACTTC. Residues: CASSLETGVYEQYF.

The gene calls are TRBV12-5 and TRBJ2-5; 9 nucleotides align to TRBD1. Germline CDR1 is LGHNT and CDR2 is FRNRAP. The CDR3 length is 20 residues. V shed 7 bases and J 0 bases; nucleotides not matched to a gene: 21. CDR3: CASARDIGQGRQMYQETQYF. DNA for the CDR3: TGTGCTAGTGCCCGTGATATTGGACAGGGGCGCCAAATGTACCAAGAGACCCAGTACTTC.

The table lists this clone with a count of one. The genes are TRBV6-5 and TRBJ2-3; tentatively, D is TRBD2 (6 bases). CDR1 and CDR2 from the germline V gene are MNHEY and SVGAGI. The CDR3 is 15 residues long. Trimming removed 6 bases from V and 2 bases from J, with 15 bases in between. CDR3 nucleotides: TGTGCCAGCAGGGAGGGGCTAGGGAACACAGATACGCAGTATTTT. Translation: CASREGLGNTDTQYF.

This chain links TRBV12-3 or TRBV12-4 with TRBJ1-6; possible D gene TRBD1, 5 bases. This CDR3 has 13 amino acids. The germline V and J ends were trimmed by 1 base and 10 bases, with 8 bases remaining between them. The CDR3 nucleotides are TGTGCCAGCAGTTTAGTGGAGGGGTCACCCCTCCACTTT. This gives the protein CASSLVEGSPLHF.

J is TRBJ1-5 and V is TRBV28, with TRBD1 as a possible D gene (6 bases). This CDR3 is 12 amino acids long. The ends were cut back, 10 bases at V and 7 bases at J, with 14 bases in the middle. Germline values: CDR1 MDHEN, CDR2 SYDVKM. The CDR3 DNA sequence: TGTGCCACCCACCGGGGGGGCCAGCCCCAGCATTTT. Residues: CATHRGGQPQHF. Full variable domain (remainder filled in from reference TRBV28 and TRBJ1-5): DVKVTQSSRYLVKRTGEKVFLECVQDMDHENMFWYRQDPGLGLRLIYFSYDVKMKEKGDIPEGYSVSREKKERFSLILESASTNQTSMYLCATHRGGQPQHFGDGTRLSIL.

The chain carries TRBV19 and TRBJ1-2; tentative D call: TRBD1 (5 bases). V lost 4 bases and J lost 1, with 13 bases in between. The CDR3 has 15 residues. Germline V CDR1 and CDR2: LNHDA, SQIVND (reference sequence). CDR3 in amino acids: CASSKGEGINYGYTF. In DNA form, the CDR3 reads TGTGCCAGTAGTAAAGGGGAAGGAATTAACTATGGCTACACCTTC.

V usage is TRBV7-2 and J usage is TRBJ1-2, with D possibly being TRBD1 (5 bases). The V gene lost 3 bases and the J gene lost 4 bases, with 15 bases spanning the gap. Germline lookup yields CDR1 SGHTA and CDR2 FQGNSA. The CDR3 is made up of 15 amino acids. CDR3 nucleotide sequence: TGTGCCAGCAGCTTCACCCAGGGTGTGAGCTATGGCTACACCTTC. Amino acid sequence: CASSFTQGVSYGYTF.

This clone was detected a few times. J is TRBJ2-7 and V is TRBV10-2, with 11 bases identical to TRBD2. The CDR3 covers 14 residues. Trimming cost V 8 bases and J 7 bases; bases outside gene matches: 10. Germline lookup yields CDR1 WSHSY and CDR2 SAAADI. The CDR3 DNA reads as TGCGCCAGCGTATCCACTAGCGGGAGTCTTGAGCAGTACTTC. It codes for CASVSTSGSLEQYF.

This chain connects TRBV10-3 to TRBJ1-1; 9 bases agree with TRBD1. The CDR3 covers 14 residues. V shed 10 bases and J 0 bases; nucleotides not matched to a gene: 6. CDR1 is ENHRY, CDR2 SYGVKD, per germline. CDR3 loop: CASGTGTMNTEAFF. The CDR3 region has the DNA TGTGCCAGCGGGACAGGGACCATGAACACTGAAGCTTTCTTT.

The gene calls are TRBV12-5 and TRBJ2-7; possible D gene TRBD1, 6 bases. From germline, CDR1 is LGHNT and CDR2 FRNRAP. The V and J ends lost 0 bases and 3 bases respectively, with 12 bases between them. The CDR3 is made up of 15 amino acids. CDR3 sequence: CASGLVNRDSYEQYF. The CDR3 nucleotides are TGTGCTAGTGGTTTGGTAAACAGGGATAGCTACGAGCAGTACTTC.

V is TRBV6-1 and J is TRBJ1-1; weak D call: TRBD1 (5 bases). This CDR3 has 13 amino acids. V was cut by 11 bases and J by 3 bases, with 16 bases left in between. Germline assignment: CDR1 MNHNS and CDR2 SASEGT. In nucleotides, the CDR3 is TGTGCCTCCTCGGGGGAGTTGGACACTGAAGCTTTCTTT. It encodes CASSGELDTEAFF.

The rearrangement joins TRBV10-3 to TRBJ1-5; 8 bases are a match to TRBD1. The CDR3 extends over 14 amino acids. Germline-derived CDR1 and CDR2 are ENHRY and SYGVKD. V gave up 4 bases and J gave up 7 bases; unmatched junction bases: 6. The CDR3 is CAISVNRGNQPQHF. CDR3 nucleotide sequence: TGTGCCATCAGTGTCAACAGGGGGAACCAGCCCCAGCATTTT.

The genes are TRBV27 and TRBJ1-2; 11 bases match TRBD1. CDR1 and CDR2 (germline): MNHEY, SMNVEV (reference sequence). The CDR3 is made up of 15 amino acids. Trimming took 6 bases from V and 3 from J; bases not matched to a gene: 6. The CDR3 DNA sequence: TGTGCCAGCAGGGACAGGGGGCACCGAGACTATGGCTACACCTTC. Translation gives CASRDRGHRDYGYTF.

V and J are TRBV18 and TRBJ2-1, with TRBD2 matching over 13 bases. There are 15 residues in the CDR3. The germline V gene encodes CDR1 KGHSH and CDR2 LQKENI. The V and J ends lost 2 bases and 7 bases, in that order; junction bases with no gene match: 2. The CDR3 region is CASSPTTSGRNEQFF. The CDR3 bases are TGTGCCAGCTCACCAACGACTAGCGGGAGGAATGAGCAGTTCTTC.

This clone has more than one count but fewer than ten. The chain couples TRBV7-9 to TRBJ1-6; a weak D match, TRBD1 (6 bases). V lost 8 bases and J 9 bases, leaving 23 bases between the germline ends. Looked up from germline, CDR1 is SEHNR and CDR2 is FQNEAQ (reference sequence). CDR3 size: 16 residues. CDR3 protein: CASSALPGEGVSPLHF. The CDR3 region has the DNA TGTGCCAGCTCCGCCCTTCCCGGTGAGGGGGTTTCACCCCTCCACTTT.